This T cell receptor (beta chain) came from a study of T cell responses to AZD1222 COVID-19 vaccine. Profiled with immunoSEQ multiplex PCR; TCRdb holds only in-frame clones, not every one. The sample consists of fewer than 90,000 clones, around nine tenths of them appearing once. Germline-derived CDR1 and CDR2 are MGHRA and YSYEKL. Between the trimmed V and J ends, which lost 1 base and 6 bases, there was a span of 11 bases. The CDR3 spans 14 residues. This TCR was recovered from an adult in good health. The chain employs TRBV4-1 and TRBJ2-3, with D perhaps given as TRBD1 or TRBD2 (5 bases each). Here the sequenced sample was peripheral blood, taken on day 0 of AZD1222 vaccination. CDR3 in amino acids: CASSQGDPRDTQYF. Written as DNA, the CDR3 is TGCGCCAGCAGCCAAGGGGACCCCCGCGATACGCAGTATTTT.